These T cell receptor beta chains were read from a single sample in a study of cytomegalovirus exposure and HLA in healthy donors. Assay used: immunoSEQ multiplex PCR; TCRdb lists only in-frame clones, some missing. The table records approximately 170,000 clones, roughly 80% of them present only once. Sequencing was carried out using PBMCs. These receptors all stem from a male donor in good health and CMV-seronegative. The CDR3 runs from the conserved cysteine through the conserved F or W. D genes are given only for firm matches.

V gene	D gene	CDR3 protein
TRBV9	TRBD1	CASSPPGTGDKTQYF
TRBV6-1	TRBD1	CASSPTQGANSPLHF
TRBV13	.	CAAREESTDTQYF
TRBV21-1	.	CASSKGQVNEKLFF
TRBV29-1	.	CSVGVFRTDTQYF
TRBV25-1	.	CASNQANYGYTF
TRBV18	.	CASSPGANYGYTF
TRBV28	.	CASSLWSRVRHNEQFF
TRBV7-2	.	CASSLLVSVNNEQFF
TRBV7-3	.	CASSSTGSGTQYF
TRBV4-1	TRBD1	CASSWTGSETQYF
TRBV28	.	CASYRGNGEQYF
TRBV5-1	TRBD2	CASSLASGYNEQFF
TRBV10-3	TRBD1	CAISESFGQGKSSYEQYF
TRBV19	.	CASSMGGVSEQYF
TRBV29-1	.	CSVRDSSYNEQFF
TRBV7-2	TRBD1	CASSPGTAQETQYF
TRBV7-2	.	CASSSTHYNEQFF
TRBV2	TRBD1	CASQDRGNQPQHF
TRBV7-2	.	CASSLIGRRNTEAFF
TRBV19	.	CASSKSGQNTEAFF
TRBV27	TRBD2	CASSLSLAEAGGFNEQFF
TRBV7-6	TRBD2	CASSLEGLAALGQYF
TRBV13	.	CASSQMLLGLDYNEQFF
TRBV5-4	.	CASSSTGLDTQYF
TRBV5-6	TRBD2	CASSRGTIKETQYF
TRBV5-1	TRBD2	CASSLVLGGSVYEQYF
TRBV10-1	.	CASIQGDEAFF
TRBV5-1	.	CASSLVPGLNTEAFF
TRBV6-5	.	CASSLRPPGNTIYF
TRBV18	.	CASSLVSRGRTDTQYF
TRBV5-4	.	CASSLGPANYGYTF
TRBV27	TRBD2	CASSNGLAYNEQFF
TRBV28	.	CASSLLTGSYNEQFF
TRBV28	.	CASSLLAPYNEQFF
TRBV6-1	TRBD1	CASSGTGVLDQPQHF
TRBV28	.	CASSFRQGGSYNEQFF
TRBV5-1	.	CASRPHEQYF
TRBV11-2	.	CASSPSSRRNEKLFF
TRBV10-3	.	CAITPGGPTDTQYF
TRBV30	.	CAWSDRGGEETQYF
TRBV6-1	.	CASSERWGGSNQPQHF
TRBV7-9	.	CASSLIGGPGGEAFF
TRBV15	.	CATSRVPPRGAMGETQYF
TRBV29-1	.	CSVDRTDYGYTF
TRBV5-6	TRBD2	CASSLDRGGGELFF
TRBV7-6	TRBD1	CASSLVLSGTGGETQYF
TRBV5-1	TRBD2	CASSLGLAGGLYYEQYF